The T cell receptor beta chain under discussion was sequenced for a study of blood T cell repertoires in COVID-19 (dated by TCRdb to 2020 to 2022). For context, the study as a whole: Samples covering the acute and convalescent phases of COVID-19 were provided by collaborators in the United States, Italy and Spain. The prospective study material was composed of cDNA or gDNA derived from T cells, B-cell-depleted T cells, or PBMCs. A freely available public database, intended as a resource for researchers studying the immune response to SARS-CoV-2, is where the repertoires were released. Where available, HLA class I and class II types were obtained from metadata supplied by the sample provider rather than from assay-based typing. Subjects who had been exposed to COVID-19, were actively infected with it, or had recovered from it provided the deeply sampled blood TCRbeta repertoires that made up the dataset. Sample metadata almost always included a de-identified subject ID, COVID-19 status, age in years and sex. Samples were obtained from the ongoing ImmuneRACE study (first 160 participants) and from approximately 1,200 subjects provided by 6 global collaborators. Broad study findings and their caveats: The quantity of clinical and demographic metadata differed by source and by participant and was supplied without curation.

The CDR3 runs 14 residues from the cysteine to the phenylalanine. Only the CDR3 part of the read is kept: 42 bases, read in frame from the first base. CDR1 and CDR2, looked up from the germline V gene (reference sequence), are LNHDA and SQIVND. At the junction V is shortened by 7 bases and J by 4 bases; bases outside the gene matches: 6. The immunoSEQ Assay, a bias-controlled multiplex PCR, was used to amplify TCRbeta CDR3 regions from genomic DNA. For the original study's pipeline: The number of nucleated cells in each sample was estimated by amplification of reference gene primers within the assay. To quantify the absolute abundance of each unique TCRbeta CDR3 rearrangement, sequence reads were collapsed and filtered. For each sample, productive Simpson clonality was calculated as the square root of Simpson's diversity index over productive rearrangements. TCRdb re-hosts the immuneACCESS table, in-frame sequences only. Its copies lack some clones; in the studies checked, an unresolved V gene accounts for under half of them, and the cause for the rest is not known. The V and J calls and clone size are taken from that table; D and trimming were inferred from the DNA. A total of hundreds of thousands of clones appear in this sample, approximately 90% of them only once. Over 0.75% of the sample is in the top ten clones.

Worth noting for this clone: No antigen is known for it. No clone much larger than this one lies a single base away; base qualities are absent.

Participants in the prospective study were enrolled through a virtual design, were aged about 18 to 89 years, and lived in about 25 United States geographic areas. Cohort assignment in the prospective study relied on participant-reported clinical history from a screening survey and a study questionnaire. Exposed participants were defined as having been in contact with someone with a PCR-confirmed or clinician-diagnosed COVID-19 case within 2 weeks of study entry. In the prospective study, whole blood, serum and a nasopharyngeal or oropharyngeal swab were collected from each participant by mobile phlebotomists. Additional blood draws and questionnaires over an approximately two-month period could optionally be provided by prospective study participants. Blood samples from the prospective study were shipped frozen or at room temperature prior to DNA extraction.

Sequencing was performed on PBMCs or T cells enriched from blood (not recorded which). This sequence originates from a man aged 50 to 60 who had been exposed to COVID-19. In this chain, TRBV19 is recombined with TRBJ1-5; the junction holds 8 bases that match TRBD1. CDR3 region: CASTNTGGNQPQHF. The nucleotides read TGTGCCAGTACCAATACAGGGGGAAATCAGCCCCAGCATTTT.